The text below deals with one TCR beta chain. Its antigen is not identified. The sample is drawn from a study of T-cell memory formation after mild COVID-19. In the study overall: Among the donors, TCR clusters were largely specific to each donor.

TCRdb fed the 5' RACE reads into MiXCR, producing one record per CDR3 protein. This sample has 300,000 to 350,000 distinct CDR3 sequences, with roughly 13% found just once. Study-wide results and limits: Those CD4+ clones that contracted were mainly in CM and EM (CD8+ ones in EMRA).

Specimen: PBMCs or a T cell subset sorted from them (not recorded which). The TCR was taken from a man between 18 and 35 years old who had mild COVID-19 (a few samples of this study predate the infection). Cell type and time point are not known.

The CDR3 spells CASSLSGWYGDNEQFF. CDR3 bases: TGTGCCAGCAGCTTATCGGGGTGGTATGGGGACAATGAGCAGTTCTTC. The rearrangement joins TRBV11-2 to TRBJ2-1; D might be TRBD2 (5 bases). There are 16 residues in the CDR3. Germline-derived CDR1 and CDR2 are SGHAT and FQNNGV. The V end lost 2 bases, the J end lost 5 bases, and 16 bases lay between the germline ends.